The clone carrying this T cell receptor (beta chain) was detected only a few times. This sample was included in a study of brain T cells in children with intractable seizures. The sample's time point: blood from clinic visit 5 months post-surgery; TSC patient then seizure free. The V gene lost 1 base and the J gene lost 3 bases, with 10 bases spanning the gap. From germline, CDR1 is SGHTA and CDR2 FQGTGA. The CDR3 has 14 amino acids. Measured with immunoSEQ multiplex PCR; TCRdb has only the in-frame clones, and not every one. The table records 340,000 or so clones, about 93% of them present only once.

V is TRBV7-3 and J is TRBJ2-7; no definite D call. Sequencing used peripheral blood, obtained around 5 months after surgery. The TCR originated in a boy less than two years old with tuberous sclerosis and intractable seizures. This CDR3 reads CASSLKPTLYEQYF. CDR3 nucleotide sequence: TGTGCCAGCAGCTTAAAGCCCACGCTCTACGAGCAGTACTTC.